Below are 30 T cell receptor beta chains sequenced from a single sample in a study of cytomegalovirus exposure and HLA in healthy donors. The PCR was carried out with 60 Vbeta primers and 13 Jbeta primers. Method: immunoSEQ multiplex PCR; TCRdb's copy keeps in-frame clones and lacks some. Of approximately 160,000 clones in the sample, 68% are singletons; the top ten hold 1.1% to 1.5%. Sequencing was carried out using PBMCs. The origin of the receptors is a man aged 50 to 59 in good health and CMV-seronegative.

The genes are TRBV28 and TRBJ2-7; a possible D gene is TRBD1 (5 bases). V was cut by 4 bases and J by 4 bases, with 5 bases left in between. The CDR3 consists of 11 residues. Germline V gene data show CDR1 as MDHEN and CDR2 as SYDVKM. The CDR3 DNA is TGTGCCAGCAGTTCAGGGTACGAGCAGTACTTC. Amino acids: CASSSGYEQYF.

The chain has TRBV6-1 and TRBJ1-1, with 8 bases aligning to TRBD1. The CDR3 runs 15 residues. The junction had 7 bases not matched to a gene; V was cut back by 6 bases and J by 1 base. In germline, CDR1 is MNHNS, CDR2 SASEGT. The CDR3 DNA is TGTGCCAGCAGCTTTCGAGGGACAGGGAACACTGAAGCTTTCTTT. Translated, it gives CASSFRGTGNTEAFF.

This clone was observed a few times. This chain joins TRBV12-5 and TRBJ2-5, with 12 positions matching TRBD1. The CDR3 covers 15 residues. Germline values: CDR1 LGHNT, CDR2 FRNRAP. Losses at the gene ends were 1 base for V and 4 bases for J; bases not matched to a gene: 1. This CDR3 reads CASGLGDRGRETQYF. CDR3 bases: TGTGCTAGTGGTTTGGGGGACAGGGGGCGAGAGACCCAGTACTTC.

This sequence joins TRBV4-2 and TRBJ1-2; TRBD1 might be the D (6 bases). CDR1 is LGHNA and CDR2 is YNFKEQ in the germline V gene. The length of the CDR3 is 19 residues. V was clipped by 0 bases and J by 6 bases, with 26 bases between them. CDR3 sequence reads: CASSQEWGGGARGSHGYTF. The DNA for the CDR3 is TGTGCCAGCAGCCAAGAATGGGGTGGGGGGGCGCGAGGAAGTCATGGCTACACCTTC.

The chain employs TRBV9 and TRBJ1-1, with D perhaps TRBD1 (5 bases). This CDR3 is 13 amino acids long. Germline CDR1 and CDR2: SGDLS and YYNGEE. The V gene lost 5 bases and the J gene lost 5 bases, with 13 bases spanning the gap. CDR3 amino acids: CASSPRGWTEAFF. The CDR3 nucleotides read TGTGCCAGCAGTCCTAGGGGCTGGACTGAAGCTTTCTTT.

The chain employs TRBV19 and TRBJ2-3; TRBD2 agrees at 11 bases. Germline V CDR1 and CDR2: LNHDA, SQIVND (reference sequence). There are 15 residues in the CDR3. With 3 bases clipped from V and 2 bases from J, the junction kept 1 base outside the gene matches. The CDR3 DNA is TGTGCCAGTAGTATGGGACTAGCGGACACAGATACGCAGTATTTT. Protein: CASSMGLADTDTQYF.

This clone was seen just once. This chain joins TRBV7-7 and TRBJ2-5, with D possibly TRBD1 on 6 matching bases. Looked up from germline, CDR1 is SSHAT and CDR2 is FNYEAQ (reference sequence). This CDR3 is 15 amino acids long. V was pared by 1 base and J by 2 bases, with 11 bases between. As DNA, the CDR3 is TGTGCCAGCAGCTTAGAGGGGGTTCGGCAAGAGACCCAGTACTTC. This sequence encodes CASSLEGVRQETQYF.

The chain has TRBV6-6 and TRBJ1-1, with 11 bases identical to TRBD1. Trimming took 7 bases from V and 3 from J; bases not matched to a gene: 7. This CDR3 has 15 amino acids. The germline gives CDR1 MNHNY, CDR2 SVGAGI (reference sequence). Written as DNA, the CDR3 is TGTGCCAGCATCCCGGGACAGGGGGGGTACACTGAAGCTTTCTTT. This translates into CASIPGQGGYTEAFF.

The CDR3 nucleotides read TGTGCCAGCAGTTCCATGGGACTAGCGGGGGGGGGATCCTACAATGAGCAGTTCTTC. This gives the protein CASSSMGLAGGGSYNEQFF. The J gene is TRBJ2-1, the V gene TRBV28, with 16 bases that match TRBD2. The length of the CDR3 is 19 residues. The J segment lost 1 base and the V segment lost 4 bases, leaving 7 bases of the junction unmatched. Looked up from germline, CDR1 is MDHEN and CDR2 is SYDVKM.

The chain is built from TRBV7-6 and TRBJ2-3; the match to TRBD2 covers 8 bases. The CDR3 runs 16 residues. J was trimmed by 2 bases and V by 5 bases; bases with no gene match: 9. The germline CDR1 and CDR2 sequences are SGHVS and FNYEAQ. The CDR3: CASSTLAGAPTDTQYF. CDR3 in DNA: TGTGCCAGCAGCACCCTAGCGGGCGCGCCCACAGATACGCAGTATTTT.

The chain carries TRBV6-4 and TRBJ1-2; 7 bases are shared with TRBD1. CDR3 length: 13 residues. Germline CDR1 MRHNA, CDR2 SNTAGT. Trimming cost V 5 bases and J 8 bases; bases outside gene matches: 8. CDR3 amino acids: CASSRDRAGGYTF. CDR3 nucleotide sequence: TGTGCCAGCAGTAGGGACAGAGCAGGGGGCTACACCTTC.

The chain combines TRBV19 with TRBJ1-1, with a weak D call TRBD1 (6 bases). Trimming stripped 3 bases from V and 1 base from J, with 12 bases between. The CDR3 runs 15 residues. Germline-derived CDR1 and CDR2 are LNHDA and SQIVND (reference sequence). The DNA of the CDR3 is TGTGCCAGTAGTATGAGACAGGCGGCGAACACTGAAGCTTTCTTT. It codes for CASSMRQAANTEAFF.

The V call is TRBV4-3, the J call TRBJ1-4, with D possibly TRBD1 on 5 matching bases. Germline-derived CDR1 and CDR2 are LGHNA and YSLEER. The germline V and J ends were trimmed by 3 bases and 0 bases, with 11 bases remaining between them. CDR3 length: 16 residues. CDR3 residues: CASSQRDGATNEKLFF. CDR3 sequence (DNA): TGCGCCAGCAGCCAGCGGGACGGTGCAACTAATGAAAAACTGTTTTTT.

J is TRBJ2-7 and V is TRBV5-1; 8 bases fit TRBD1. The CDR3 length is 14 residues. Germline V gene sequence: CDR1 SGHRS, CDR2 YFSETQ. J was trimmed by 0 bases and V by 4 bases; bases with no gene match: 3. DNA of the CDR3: TGCGCCAGCAGCCGCACAGGGGGCTCCTACGAGCAGTACTTC. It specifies CASSRTGGSYEQYF.

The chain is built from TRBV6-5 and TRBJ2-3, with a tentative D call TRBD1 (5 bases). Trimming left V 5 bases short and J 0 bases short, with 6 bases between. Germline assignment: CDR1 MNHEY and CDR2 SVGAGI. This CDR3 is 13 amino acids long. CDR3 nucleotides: TGTGCCAGCAGTAGGGGTAGCACAGATACGCAGTATTTT. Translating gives CASSRGSTDTQYF.

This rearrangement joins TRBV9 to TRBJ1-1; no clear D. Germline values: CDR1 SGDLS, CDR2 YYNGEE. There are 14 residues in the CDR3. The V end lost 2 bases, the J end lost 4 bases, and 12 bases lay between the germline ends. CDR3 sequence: CASSVSSPGTEAFF. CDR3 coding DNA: TGTGCCAGCAGCGTGTCCTCCCCAGGCACTGAAGCTTTCTTT.

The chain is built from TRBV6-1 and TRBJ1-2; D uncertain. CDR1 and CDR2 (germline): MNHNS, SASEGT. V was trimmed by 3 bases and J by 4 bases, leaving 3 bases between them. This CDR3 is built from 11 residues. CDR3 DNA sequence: TGTGCCAGCAGTGATATCTATGGCTACACCTTC. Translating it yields CASSDIYGYTF.

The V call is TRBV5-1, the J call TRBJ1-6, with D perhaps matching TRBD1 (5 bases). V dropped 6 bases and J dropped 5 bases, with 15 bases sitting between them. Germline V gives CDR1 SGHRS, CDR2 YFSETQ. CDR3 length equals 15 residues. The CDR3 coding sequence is TGCGCCAGCAAGCAGGGTGTATTCAATAATTCACCCCTCCACTTT. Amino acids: CASKQGVFNNSPLHF. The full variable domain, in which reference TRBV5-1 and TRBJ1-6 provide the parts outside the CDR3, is KAGVTQTPRYLIKTRGQQVTLSCSPISGHRSVSWYQQTPGQGLQFLFEYFSETQRNKGNFPGRFSGRQFSNSRSEMNVSTLELGDSALYLCASKQGVFNNSPLHFGNGTRLTVT.

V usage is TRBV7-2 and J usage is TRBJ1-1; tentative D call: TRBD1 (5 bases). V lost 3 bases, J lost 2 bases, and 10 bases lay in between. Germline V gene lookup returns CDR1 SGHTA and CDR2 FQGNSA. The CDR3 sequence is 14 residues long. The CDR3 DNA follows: TGTGCCAGCAGCTTCGGCCAGGGCAACACTGAAGCTTTCTTT. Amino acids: CASSFGQGNTEAFF.

DNA of the CDR3: TGTGCCAGCAGCCAAGGGTCTTTAGCGGGGGGAATAGAGACCCAGTACTTC. Translating it yields CASSQGSLAGGIETQYF. The genes are TRBV11-3 and TRBJ2-5; 10 bases are a match to TRBD2. The germline V gene has CDR1 SGHNT and CDR2 YENEEA. The ends lost 5 bases at V and 4 bases at J; junction bases unmatched: 13. This CDR3 spans 17 amino acids. Combining the CDR3 with reference TRBV11-3 and TRBJ2-5 gives the whole variable domain EAGVVQSPRYKIIEKKQPVAFWCNPISGHNTLYWYLQNLGQGPELLIRYENEEAVDDSQLPKDRFSAERLKGVDSTLKIQPAELGDSAVYLCASSQGSLAGGIETQYFGPGTRLLVL.

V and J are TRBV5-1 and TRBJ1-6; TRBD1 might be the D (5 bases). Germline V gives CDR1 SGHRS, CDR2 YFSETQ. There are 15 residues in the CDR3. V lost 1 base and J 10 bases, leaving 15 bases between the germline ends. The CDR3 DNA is TGCGCCAGCAGCTTGACTTTGGGGGGAGGCTCACCCCTCCACTTT. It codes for CASSLTLGGGSPLHF.

Here the CDR3 DNA reads TGTGCCAGCAGCCAAGATAATAACTATGGCTACACCTTC. It codes for CASSQDNNYGYTF. V gene TRBV14 combines with J gene TRBJ1-2; D is undetermined. Germline V CDR1 and CDR2: SGHDN, FVKESK. Between the trimmed V and J ends, which lost 0 bases and 1 base, there was a span of 3 bases. CDR3 length: 13 amino acids.

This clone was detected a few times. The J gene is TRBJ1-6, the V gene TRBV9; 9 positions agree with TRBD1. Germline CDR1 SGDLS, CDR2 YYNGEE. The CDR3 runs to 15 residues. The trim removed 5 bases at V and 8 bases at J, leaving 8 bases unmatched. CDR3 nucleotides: TGTGCCAGCAGTGCTTACCGGGACAGGGATTCACCCCTCCACTTT. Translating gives CASSAYRDRDSPLHF.

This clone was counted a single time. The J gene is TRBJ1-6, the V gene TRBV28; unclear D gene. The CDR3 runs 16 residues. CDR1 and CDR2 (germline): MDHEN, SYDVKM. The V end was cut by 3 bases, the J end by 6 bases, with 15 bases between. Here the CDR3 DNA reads TGTGCCAGCAGTTTGAGCCGCGGGCTTGGTAATTCACCCCTCCACTTT. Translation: CASSLSRGLGNSPLHF.

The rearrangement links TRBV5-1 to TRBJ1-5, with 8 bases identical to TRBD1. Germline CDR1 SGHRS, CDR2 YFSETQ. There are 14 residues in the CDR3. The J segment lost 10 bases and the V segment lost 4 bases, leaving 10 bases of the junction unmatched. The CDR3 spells CASSPQGGEHPQHF. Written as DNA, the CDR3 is TGCGCCAGCAGCCCACAGGGGGGAGAGCACCCCCAGCATTTT.

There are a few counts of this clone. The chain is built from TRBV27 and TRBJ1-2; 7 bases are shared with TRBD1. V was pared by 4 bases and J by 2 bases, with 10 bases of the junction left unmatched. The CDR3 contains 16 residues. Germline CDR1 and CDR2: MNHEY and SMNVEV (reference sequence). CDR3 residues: CASSSRGQERNYGYTF. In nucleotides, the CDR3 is TGTGCCAGCAGTTCACGAGGACAGGAGAGAAACTATGGCTACACCTTC.

CDR3: CASSLGQYTYEQYF. The CDR3 DNA is TGTGCCAGCTCACTAGGACAGTACACCTACGAGCAGTACTTC. The chain couples TRBV18 to TRBJ2-7; D might be TRBD1 (6 bases). The V gene lost 4 bases and the J gene lost 2 bases, with 12 bases spanning the gap. The CDR3 extends over 14 amino acids. The germline CDR1 and CDR2 sequences are KGHSH and LQKENI.

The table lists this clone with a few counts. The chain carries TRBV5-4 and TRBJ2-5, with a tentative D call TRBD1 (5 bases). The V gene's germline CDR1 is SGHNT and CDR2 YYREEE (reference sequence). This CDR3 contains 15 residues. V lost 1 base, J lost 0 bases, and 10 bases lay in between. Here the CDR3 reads CASSLRAGYQETQYF. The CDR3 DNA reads TGTGCCAGCAGCTTGCGGGCAGGGTACCAAGAGACCCAGTACTTC.

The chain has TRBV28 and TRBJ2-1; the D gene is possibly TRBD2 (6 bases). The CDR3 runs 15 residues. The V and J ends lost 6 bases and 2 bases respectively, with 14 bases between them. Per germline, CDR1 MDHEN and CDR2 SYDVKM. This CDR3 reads CASRARGGTYNEQFF. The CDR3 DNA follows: TGTGCCAGCAGGGCCCGGGGAGGTACCTACAATGAGCAGTTCTTC.

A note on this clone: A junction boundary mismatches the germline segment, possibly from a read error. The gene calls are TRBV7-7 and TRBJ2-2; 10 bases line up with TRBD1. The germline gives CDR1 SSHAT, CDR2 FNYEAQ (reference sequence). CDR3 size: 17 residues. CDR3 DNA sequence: TGTGCCAGCAGACGGAATCCGGGACAGGGGAACTCCGGGGAGCTGTTTTTT. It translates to CASRRNPGQGNSGELFF.